These T cell receptor beta chains were read from a single sample in a study of human T cells and chemical hapten exposure. MiXCR, run by TCRdb on the RACE reads, gives a single entry per CDR3 protein. This sample yields tens of thousands of distinct CDR3 sequences, of which around 7.9% are seen a single time; nearly 3.5% belongs to the top ten. The material sequenced was whole blood, taken in connection with sensitization to the hapten diphenylcyclopropenone (DPC). Receptors originate from a woman in her fifties or sixties with alopecia areata. Some clones in this sample may be carry-over from other donors' samples. Both conserved end residues are part of each CDR3. A D gene is named only where the DNA matches it firmly. Rows may omit the clone size; those that give it use once, few, many or a size class.

J,V,size,D,CDR3,DNA
TRBJ2-3,TRBV4-1,.,.,CASSQRDPGTSDTQYF,TGCGCCAGCAGCCAAAGGGACCCGGGCACATCTGATACGCAGTATTTT
TRBJ2-3,TRBV13,few,.,CAFRGASSTDTQYF,TGTGCCTTTAGGGGGGCCTCTAGCACAGATACGCAGTATTTT
TRBJ2-2,TRBV7-3,.,.,CASSSQGGELFF,TGTGCCAGCAGCTCACAGGGTGGGGAGCTGTTTTTT
TRBJ1-6,TRBV11-2,many,.,CASSLEGGSPLHF,TGTGCCAGCAGCTTAGAGGGGGGTTCACCCCTCCACTTT
TRBJ1-1,TRBV5-1,many,.,CASSPTGFTEAFF,TGCGCCAGCAGCCCGACAGGATTCACGGAAGCTTTCTTT
TRBJ1-6,TRBV27,.,.,CASKPEGVFSPLHF,TGTGCCAGCAAACCCGAGGGCGTATTTTCACCCCTCCACTTT
TRBJ1-1,TRBV6-2/TRBV6-3,many,.,CASSYGTRNTEAFF,TGTGCCAGCAGTTACGGGACAAGGAACACTGAAGCTTTCTTT
TRBJ1-1,TRBV20-1,.,.,CSAHQAPEAFF,TGCAGTGCTCATCAGGCGCCCGAAGCTTTCTTT
TRBJ2-3,TRBV5-1,few,.,CASRGASGTDTQYF,TGCGCCAGCAGAGGGGCTAGCGGCACAGATACGCAGTATTTT
TRBJ2-7,TRBV7-9,few,.,CASSFGTGEQYF,TGTGCCAGCAGCTTCGGGACGGGAGAGCAGTACTTC
TRBJ2-7,TRBV5-1,few,.,CASSLADRTSYEQYF,TGCGCCAGCAGCTTGGCCGACAGGACCTCCTACGAGCAGTACTTC
TRBJ1-1,TRBV14,few,TRBD1,CASSQAGQSYTEAFF,TGTGCCAGCAGCCAAGCGGGACAGAGTTACACTGAAGCTTTCTTT
TRBJ2-1,TRBV5-1,.,TRBD1,CASSPGQGFENEQFF,TGCGCCAGCAGCCCGGGACAGGGGTTTGAAAATGAGCAGTTCTTC
TRBJ2-6,TRBV7-2,few,.,CASSLATRRSGANVLTF,TGTGCCAGCAGCTTAGCGACCCGACGCTCTGGGGCCAACGTCCTGACTTTC
TRBJ1-3,TRBV12-3/TRBV12-4,.,.,CASRGMGRLSGNTIYF,TGTGCCAGCAGGGGAATGGGACGGCTCTCTGGAAACACCATATATTTT
TRBJ1-1,TRBV12-3/TRBV12-4,few,.,CASSEGTDEMNTEAFF,TGTGCCAGCAGCGAAGGGACGGATGAGATGAACACTGAAGCTTTCTTT
TRBJ2-7,TRBV19,.,TRBD1,CASSPRTGVSLYEQYF,TGTGCCAGTAGTCCCCGGACAGGGGTTTCCCTCTACGAGCAGTACTTC
TRBJ2-5,TRBV27,.,TRBD1,CASSSRTGGETQYF,TGTGCCAGCAGTTCAAGGACAGGCGGGGAGACCCAGTACTTC
TRBJ1-1,TRBV9,.,TRBD1,CASSVGWDRDTEAFF,TGTGCCAGCAGCGTAGGATGGGACAGGGACACTGAAGCTTTCTTT
TRBJ2-4,TRBV20-1,few,TRBD1,CSATNTLTGGENIQYF,TGCAGTGCTACCAATACCCTGACAGGGGGCGAAAACATTCAGTACTTC
TRBJ2-3,TRBV6-5,.,.,CASRRDGSTDTQYF,TGTGCCAGCAGACGGGACGGAAGCACAGATACGCAGTATTTT
TRBJ1-1,TRBV12-3/TRBV12-4,.,.,CASSPIMGTREAFF,TGTGCCAGCAGCCCCATCATGGGAACGCGTGAAGCTTTCTTT
TRBJ2-7,TRBV10-2,.,TRBD2,CASSESLAGRPGQYF,TGCGCCAGCAGTGAGTCTCTAGCGGGACGCCCGGGGCAGTACTTC
TRBJ2-5,TRBV28,few,TRBD2,CASSAGGGHQETQYF,TGTGCCAGTTCCGCGGGAGGGGGGCACCAAGAGACCCAGTACTTC
TRBJ2-3,TRBV2,.,TRBD2,CASSESLAGPRQYF,TGTGCCAGCAGTGAGTCCCTAGCGGGCCCCAGGCAGTATTTT
TRBJ1-6,TRBV6-1,many,.,CAVRAANSPLHF,TGTGCCGTTCGGGCGGCGAATTCACCCCTCCACTTT
TRBJ1-1,TRBV7-2,many,.,CASSLRTSRLTLSTEAFF,TGTGCCAGCAGCTTAAGGACCAGCCGGCTAACTTTAAGCACTGAAGCTTTCTTT
TRBJ2-7,TRBV7-6,few,.,CASSFQGSGEQYF,TGTGCCAGCAGCTTCCAAGGATCCGGGGAGCAGTACTTC
TRBJ2-1,TRBV29-1,many,TRBD2,CSASSQRDYNEQFF,TGCAGCGCCTCTTCCCAGCGGGATTACAATGAGCAGTTCTTC
TRBJ1-5,TRBV19,few,.,CASSIQDVSNQPQHF,TGTGCCAGTAGTATTCAGGACGTAAGCAATCAGCCCCAGCATTTT
TRBJ1-2,TRBV12-3/TRBV12-4,few,.,CASSSGSAFGYTF,TGTGCCAGCAGCTCTGGATCCGCCTTTGGCTACACCTTC
TRBJ1-5,TRBV19,few,.,CASSIAGGRLDQPQHF,TGTGCCAGTAGTATCGCGGGGGGCCGCTTGGATCAGCCCCAGCATTTT
TRBJ1-2,TRBV2,.,.,CASKGLAYGYTF,TGTGCCAGCAAGGGACTGGCCTATGGCTACACCTTC
TRBJ2-1,TRBV10-3,.,TRBD1,CAISRDRGSNEQFF,TGTGCCATCAGTCGGGACAGGGGTAGCAATGAGCAGTTCTTC
TRBJ1-4,TRBV4-1,few,TRBD1,CASSPIYRGPGELFF,TGCGCCAGCAGCCCGATTTACAGGGGGCCGGGAGAACTGTTTTTT
TRBJ2-7,TRBV11-2,few,TRBD1,CASSGGQGIYEQYF,TGTGCCAGCAGCGGAGGACAGGGGATCTACGAGCAGTACTTC
TRBJ2-7,TRBV20-1,.,TRBD2,CSARGGGSGRSDEQYF,TGCAGTGCTAGAGGAGGAGGAAGCGGGAGGAGCGACGAGCAGTACTTC
TRBJ2-3,TRBV4-1,few,TRBD2,CASSQVAASGDRRGTQYF,TGCGCCAGCAGCCAAGTCGCCGCCAGCGGGGACCGGCGGGGTACGCAGTATTTT
TRBJ1-3,TRBV28,few,.,CASSLRVVPGNTIYF,TGTGCCAGCAGTTTAAGGGTAGTTCCTGGAAACACCATATATTTT
TRBJ1-6,TRBV7-9,many,.,CASSLEGSPLHF,TGTGCCAGCAGCTTAGAAGGATCACCCCTCCACTTT
TRBJ2-6,TRBV6-5,many,.,CASSFYAGTPGANVLTF,TGTGCCAGCAGTTTTTATGCCGGTACCCCCGGGGCCAACGTCCTGACTTTC
TRBJ2-7,TRBV27,.,.,CASSPSAGGGGSYEQYF,TGTGCCAGCAGTCCTTCGGCCGGGGGAGGTGGCTCCTACGAGCAGTACTTC
TRBJ2-3,TRBV20-1,.,TRBD2,CSARAGTSVDTQYF,TGCAGTGCTAGGGCCGGGACTAGCGTAGATACGCAGTATTTT
TRBJ2-1,TRBV12-3/TRBV12-4,few,.,CASNKLKSSYNEQFF,TGTGCCAGCAATAAACTAAAAAGCTCCTACAATGAGCAGTTCTTC
TRBJ1-1,TRBV27,few,.,CASSLYLGARGTEAFF,TGTGCCAGCAGTTTATATCTGGGGGCGAGGGGGACTGAAGCTTTCTTT
TRBJ2-3,TRBV11-2,.,.,CASSLIRSTDTQYF,TGTGCCAGCAGCTTAATAAGAAGCACAGATACGCAGTATTTT
TRBJ2-5,TRBV29-1,.,.,CSVTPYRAPQETQYF,TGCAGCGTCACCCCCTACAGGGCCCCCCAAGAGACCCAGTACTTC
TRBJ1-1,TRBV6-5,.,.,CASSWRGKNTEAFF,TGTGCCAGCAGTTGGCGGGGGAAAAACACTGAAGCTTTCTTT
TRBJ2-7,TRBV21-1,.,.,CASRERYDRVGEQYF,TGTGCCAGCAGGGAAAGATATGACAGGGTTGGCGAGCAGTACTTC
TRBJ2-1,TRBV20-1,few,TRBD2,CSAETSGNNEQFF,TGCAGTGCTGAGACTAGCGGGAACAATGAGCAGTTCTTC
TRBJ1-3,TRBV9,few,.,CASSGREGRNSGNTIYF,TGTGCCAGCAGCGGACGAGAGGGGCGGAACTCTGGAAACACCATATATTTT
TRBJ2-1,TRBV7-9,many,TRBD1,CASSPPGTVLYNEQFF,TGTGCCAGCAGCCCTCCCGGGACAGTCCTTTACAATGAGCAGTTCTTC
TRBJ2-7,TRBV12-3/TRBV12-4,.,TRBD2,CASSPYSGGVYEQYF,TGTGCCAGCAGTCCCTATAGCGGGGGGGTATACGAGCAGTACTTC
TRBJ2-1,TRBV4-3,few,TRBD2,CASSRGLGGDNEQFF,TGCGCCAGCAGCCGAGGACTAGGTGGGGACAATGAGCAGTTCTTC
TRBJ2-1,TRBV9,few,TRBD2,CASSSSGVSNEQFF,TGTGCCAGCAGCTCTAGCGGCGTCAGCAATGAGCAGTTCTTC
TRBJ2-3,TRBV18,few,.,CASSPSDSTDTQYF,TGTGCCAGCTCACCCTCGGACAGCACAGATACGCAGTATTTT
TRBJ2-1,TRBV20-1,few,TRBD2,CSAPLGGGYKEQFF,TGCAGTGCTCCTCTGGGGGGGGGGTACAAGGAGCAGTTCTTC
TRBJ2-5,TRBV28,.,.,CASRPGRKETQYF,TGTGCCAGCAGGCCCGGAAGGAAAGAGACCCAGTACTTC
TRBJ1-4,TRBV20-1,medium-sized,TRBD1,CSASQGAEKLFF,TGCAGTGCTAGTCAGGGGGCTGAAAAACTGTTTTTT